This TCR beta chain appears in the sequencing data of a study of T cells in localized non-small cell lung cancer. Trimming took 3 bases from V and 0 from J, leaving 15 bases between them. The CDR3 extends over 17 amino acids. CDR1 is LNHDA, CDR2 SQIVND, per germline (reference sequence). Concerning this clone: The antigen is not known.

Whole-study findings and limits: Uninvolved adjacent lung showed peak T cell clonality, exceeding tumor. Heterogeneity within the tumor remains possible, as just one region underwent sequencing.

The method was immunoSEQ multiplex PCR; TCRdb's version includes in-frame clones alone and lacks a portion of them. The sample holds fewer than 35,000 clones, about 88% seen once. The TCR originated in a female donor aged 60 or older with stage I lung adenocarcinoma. Here the sequenced sample was peripheral blood, taken before any cancer treatment. The chain recombines TRBV19 with TRBJ1-3; D is undetermined. This chain's CDR3 is CASSIVTARSSGNTIYF. CDR3 nucleotide sequence: TGTGCCAGTAGTATTGTTACAGCACGGAGCTCTGGAAACACCATATATTTT.